The 16 T cell receptor beta chains below were found in one sample sequenced in a study. MiXCR was run by TCRdb on the 5' RACE reads, yielding one entry per CDR3 protein. Of fewer than 65,000 distinct CDR3 sequences in the sample, around 30% are singletons; the top ten hold 2% to 2.5%. Sequenced: tumor-infiltrating naive CD4+ T cells sorted from the breast tumor. Noted subset: naive CD4+ T cells, CD4+CD45RA+CD25-. Receptors were obtained from a female donor with breast cancer.

A word on this clonotype: A much larger clonotype is one base distant, so this may be a read error. The gene calls are TRBV4-2 and TRBJ2-3; D remains unclear. The CDR3 covers 15 residues. Germline CDR1 is LGHNA and CDR2 is YNFKEQ. CDR3 DNA: TGTGCCGGCAGCCAGACCTCGGTTAGCACAGATACGCAGTATTTT. Translation gives CAGSQTSVSTDTQYF.

V is TRBV4-3 and J is TRBJ1-2; 11 nucleotides agree with TRBD1. The CDR3 extends over 15 amino acids. After removal of 1 base from V and 7 bases from J, the junction contained 5 bases not matched to a gene. In germline, CDR1 is LGHNA, CDR2 YSLEER. In DNA, the CDR3 is TGCGCCAGCAGCCAAGGGGGACAGGGGGTTGGTGGCTACACCTTC. Translated: CASSQGGQGVGGYTF.

This clonotype turned up a few times. The chain couples TRBV5-1 to TRBJ2-1; 11 bases line up with TRBD2. Germline values: CDR1 SGHRS, CDR2 YFSETQ. Germline trimming cut 3 bases from V and 8 bases from J; bases unmatched to any gene: 7. CDR3 length equals 15 residues. The CDR3: CASSSRLAGFDEQFF. The DNA of the CDR3 is TGCGCCAGCAGCTCGAGACTAGCGGGATTCGATGAGCAGTTCTTC.

This clonotype was detected many times. The chain combines TRBV6-1 with TRBJ2-5; no firm D call. Trimming stripped 1 base from V and 7 bases from J, with 7 bases between. Germline V gives CDR1 MNHNS, CDR2 SASEGT. This CDR3 region has 12 residues. The CDR3 loop reads CASSEEAVTQYF. The CDR3 coding sequence is TGTGCCAGCAGTGAAGAGGCCGTGACCCAGTACTTC.

J is TRBJ1-1 and V is TRBV20-1; no firm D call. The V gene lost 3 bases and the J gene lost 7 bases, with 9 bases spanning the gap. CDR1 is DFQATT and CDR2 is SNEGSKA in the germline V gene (reference sequence). The CDR3 runs 11 residues. The CDR3 sequence is CSASRDREAFF. The CDR3 region has the DNA TGCAGTGCTAGCCGGGATCGTGAAGCTTTCTTT.

The chain is built from TRBV15 and TRBJ2-4; D gene unclear. In germline, CDR1 is LNHNV, CDR2 YYDKDF (reference sequence). The CDR3 extends over 18 amino acids. V was shortened by 0 bases and J by 4 bases, with 19 bases between the two germline ends. CDR3 protein: CATSRDQAVEKSKNIQYF. The CDR3 nucleotides are TGTGCCACCAGCAGAGATCAGGCCGTTGAGAAAAGTAAAAACATTCAGTACTTC.

The CDR3 sequence is CASSSISDGIQRGGYEQYF. The CDR3 region has the DNA TGTGCCAGCAGTTCTATATCTGATGGAATACAGCGTGGGGGATACGAGCAGTACTTC. The genes are TRBV6-2 or TRBV6-3 and TRBJ2-7; tentatively, D is TRBD1 or TRBD2 (5 bases each). The CDR3 consists of 19 residues. Germline V gene data show CDR1 as MNHEY and CDR2 as SVGEGT. Between the trimmed V and J ends, which lost 4 bases and 4 bases, there was a span of 29 bases.

The chain links TRBV18 to TRBJ2-5, with 10 positions matching TRBD2. With 4 bases clipped from V and 4 bases from J, the junction kept 12 bases outside the gene matches. The CDR3 runs to 17 residues. Germline lookup yields CDR1 KGHSH and CDR2 LQKENI. The DNA for the CDR3 is TGTGCCAGCTCACAAGCCCTAGCGGGGGTTTCAGGAGAGACCCAGTACTTC. Its translation: CASSQALAGVSGETQYF.

This clonotype was counted at least ten times. The chain recombines TRBV6-2 or TRBV6-3 with TRBJ2-1; D may be TRBD1 (5 bases). V lost 11 bases and J lost 0, with 14 bases in between. The V gene's germline CDR1 is MNHEY and CDR2 SVGEGT. This CDR3 comprises 14 residues. The CDR3 is CAVQGIDSYNEQFF. In DNA, the CDR3 is TGTGCCGTTCAGGGAATCGACTCCTACAATGAGCAGTTCTTC.

The CDR3 DNA reads TGTGCCAGCAGCTTCTTACAGGGGGCTATCGGAGCTTTCTTT. It is translated as CASSFLQGAIGAFF. This chain joins TRBV7-2 and TRBJ1-1; 9 positions match TRBD1. Germline V CDR1 and CDR2: SGHTA, FQGNSA. J lost 10 bases, V lost 3 bases, and 9 bases had no gene match. This CDR3 comprises 14 residues.

Here the CDR3 DNA reads TGTGCCAGCTCAGAGCCCGGGGACGAAAAACTGTTTTTT. Translating gives CASSEPGDEKLFF. V is TRBV18 and J is TRBJ1-4, with TRBD1 as a possible D gene (5 bases). V shed 5 bases and J shed 8 bases, with 12 bases lying between them. CDR1 and CDR2 (germline): KGHSH, LQKENI. This CDR3 has 13 residues.

This sequence joins TRBV20-1 and TRBJ1-3; D uncertain. The V and J ends lost 3 bases and 0 bases respectively, with 15 bases between them. The germline V gene has CDR1 DFQATT and CDR2 SNEGSKA (reference sequence). The length of the CDR3 is 16 residues. In DNA, the CDR3 is TGCAGTGCTAGGGGGATTGGCAGATCCTCTGGAAACACCATATATTTT. Translated: CSARGIGRSSGNTIYF.

This clonotype rates as medium-sized. The chain combines TRBV7-2 with TRBJ2-2; possibly TRBD1 for D (5 bases). Trimming took off 3 bases at V and 4 bases at J, with 12 bases between the two ends. The CDR3 extends over 15 amino acids. Germline V lookup: CDR1 SGHTA, CDR2 FQGNSA. The CDR3 bases are TGTGCCAGCAGCTTTACAGGAATTCGCACCGGGGAGCTGTTTTTT. It codes for CASSFTGIRTGELFF.

V usage is TRBV6-2 or TRBV6-3 and J usage is TRBJ2-7, with unresolved D. Germline loops: CDR1 MNHEY, CDR2 SVGEGT. Between the trimmed V and J ends, which lost 2 bases and 4 bases, there was a span of 15 bases. This CDR3 has 15 residues. In DNA, the CDR3 is TGTGCCAGCAGTTACGAGTTGGCGTACGATTACGAGCAGTACTTC. Protein: CASSYELAYDYEQYF.

The chain uses TRBV5-1 and TRBJ2-2; the match to TRBD1 covers 8 bases. From germline, CDR1 is SGHRS and CDR2 YFSETQ. The V and J ends lost 5 bases and 5 bases, in that order; junction bases with no gene match: 11. The CDR3 is 16 amino acids. In DNA, the CDR3 is TGCGCCAGCAGTCCCAAAGGACAGGGCTCGACCGGGGAGCTGTTTTTT. Protein: CASSPKGQGSTGELFF.

The rearrangement links TRBV12-3 or TRBV12-4 to TRBJ2-7; 8 bases match TRBD2. V lost 5 bases to trimming and J lost 0 bases; unmatched junction nucleotides: 6. This CDR3 region has 15 residues. Here the CDR3 DNA reads TGTGCCAGCAGTGAACTAGCGGCGAGCTCCTACGAGCAGTACTTC. Residues: CASSELAASSYEQYF.